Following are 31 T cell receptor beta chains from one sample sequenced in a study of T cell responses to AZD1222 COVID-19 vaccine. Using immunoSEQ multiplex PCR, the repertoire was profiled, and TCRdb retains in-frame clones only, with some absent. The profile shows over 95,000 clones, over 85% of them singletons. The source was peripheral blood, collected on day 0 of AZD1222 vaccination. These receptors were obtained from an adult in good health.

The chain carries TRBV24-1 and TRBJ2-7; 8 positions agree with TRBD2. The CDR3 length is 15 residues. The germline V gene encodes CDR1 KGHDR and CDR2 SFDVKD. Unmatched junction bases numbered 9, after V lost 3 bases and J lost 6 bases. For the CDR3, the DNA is TGTGCCACCAGTGATCCCGGGACTAGTCTCTCCGAGCAGTACTTC. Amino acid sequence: CATSDPGTSLSEQYF.

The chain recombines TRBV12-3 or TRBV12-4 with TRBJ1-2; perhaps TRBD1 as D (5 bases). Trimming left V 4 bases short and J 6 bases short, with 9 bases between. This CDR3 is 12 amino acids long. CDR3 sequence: CASSSRVDGYTF. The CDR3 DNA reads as TGTGCCAGCAGTTCCAGGGTCGATGGCTACACCTTC.

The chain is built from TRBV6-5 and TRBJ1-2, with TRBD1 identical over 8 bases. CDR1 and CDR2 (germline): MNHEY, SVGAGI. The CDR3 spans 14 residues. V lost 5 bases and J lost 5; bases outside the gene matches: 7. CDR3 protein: CASSTGQGGYGYTF. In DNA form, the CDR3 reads TGTGCCAGCAGTACCGGACAGGGAGGGTATGGCTACACCTTC.

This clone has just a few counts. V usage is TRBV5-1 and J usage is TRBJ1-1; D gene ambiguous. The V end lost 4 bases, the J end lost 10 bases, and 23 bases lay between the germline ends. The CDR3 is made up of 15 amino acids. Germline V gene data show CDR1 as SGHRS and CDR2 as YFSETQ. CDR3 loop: CASSPDSTPVRVAFF. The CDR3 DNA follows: TGCGCCAGCAGCCCCGATTCGACACCGGTCCGGGTAGCTTTCTTT.

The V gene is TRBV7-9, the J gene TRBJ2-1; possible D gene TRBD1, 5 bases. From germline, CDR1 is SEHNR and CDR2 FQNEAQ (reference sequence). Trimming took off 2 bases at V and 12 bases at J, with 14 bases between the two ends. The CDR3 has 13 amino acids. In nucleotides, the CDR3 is TGTGCCAGCAGCTTACAGGGAAACGGTGGGCAGTTCTTC. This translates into CASSLQGNGGQFF.

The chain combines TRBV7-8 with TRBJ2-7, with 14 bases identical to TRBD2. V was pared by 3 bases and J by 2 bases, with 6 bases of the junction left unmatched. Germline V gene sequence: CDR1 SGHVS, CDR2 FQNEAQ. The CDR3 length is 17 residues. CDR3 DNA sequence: TGTGCCAGCAGCTTCGGGACTAGCGGGAGTCAAACCTACGAGCAGTACTTC. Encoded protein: CASSFGTSGSQTYEQYF.

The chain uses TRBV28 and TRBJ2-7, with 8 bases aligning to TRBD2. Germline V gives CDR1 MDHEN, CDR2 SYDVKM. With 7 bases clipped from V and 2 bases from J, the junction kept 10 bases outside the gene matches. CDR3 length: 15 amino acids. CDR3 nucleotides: TGTGCCAGCACAAAAGGACTGGGACTAGCCTACGAGCAGTACTTC. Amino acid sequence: CASTKGLGLAYEQYF.

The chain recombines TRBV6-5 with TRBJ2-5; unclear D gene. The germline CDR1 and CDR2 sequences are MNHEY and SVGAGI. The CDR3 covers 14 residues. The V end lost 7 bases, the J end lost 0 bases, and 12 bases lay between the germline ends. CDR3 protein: CASKPLADQETQYF. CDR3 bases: TGTGCCAGCAAACCCTTGGCAGACCAAGAGACCCAGTACTTC.

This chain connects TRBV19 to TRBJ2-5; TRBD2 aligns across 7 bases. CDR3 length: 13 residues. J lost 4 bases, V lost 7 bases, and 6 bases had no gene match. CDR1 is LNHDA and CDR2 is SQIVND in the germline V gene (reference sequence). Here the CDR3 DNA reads TGTGCCAGTACCCCTAGCGGAGGAGAGACCCAGTACTTC. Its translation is CASTPSGGETQYF.

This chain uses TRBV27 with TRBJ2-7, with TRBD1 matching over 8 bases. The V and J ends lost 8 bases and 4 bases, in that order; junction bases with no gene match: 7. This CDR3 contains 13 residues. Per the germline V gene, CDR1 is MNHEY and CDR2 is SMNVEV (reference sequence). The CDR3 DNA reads TGTGCCAGCGGACAGGGCCTGGGGTACGAGCAGTACTTC. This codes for CASGQGLGYEQYF.

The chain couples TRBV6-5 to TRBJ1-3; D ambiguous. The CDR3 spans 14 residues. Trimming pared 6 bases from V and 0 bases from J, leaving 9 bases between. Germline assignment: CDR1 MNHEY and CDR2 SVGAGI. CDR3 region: CASSQFFSGNTIYF. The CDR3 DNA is TGTGCCAGCAGCCAATTTTTCTCTGGAAACACCATATATTTT.

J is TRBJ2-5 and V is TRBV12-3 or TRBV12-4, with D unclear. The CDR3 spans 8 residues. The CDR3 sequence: CARPTQYF. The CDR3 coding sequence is TGTGCTCGGCCGACCCAGTACTTC.

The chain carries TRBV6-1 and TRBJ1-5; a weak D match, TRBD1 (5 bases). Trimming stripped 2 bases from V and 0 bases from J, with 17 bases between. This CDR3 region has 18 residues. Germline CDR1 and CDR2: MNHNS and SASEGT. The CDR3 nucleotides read TGTGCCAGCAGTGAACTCGGATTCGGGGGGATTAGCAATCAGCCCCAGCATTTT. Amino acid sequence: CASSELGFGGISNQPQHF.

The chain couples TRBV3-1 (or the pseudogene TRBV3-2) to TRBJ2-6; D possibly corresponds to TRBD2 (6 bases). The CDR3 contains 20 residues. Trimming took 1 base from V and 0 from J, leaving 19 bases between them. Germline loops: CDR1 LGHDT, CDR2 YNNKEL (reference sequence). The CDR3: CASSQVVSGLARSGANVLTF. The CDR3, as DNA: TGTGCCAGCAGCCAAGTGGTTTCGGGACTCGCCCGCTCTGGGGCCAACGTCCTGACTTTC.

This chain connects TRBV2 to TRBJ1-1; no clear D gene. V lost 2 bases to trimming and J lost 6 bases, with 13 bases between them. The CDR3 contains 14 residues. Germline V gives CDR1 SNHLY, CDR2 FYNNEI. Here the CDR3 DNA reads TGTGCCAGCAGTGAAAATAACGTGCTATCTGAAGCTTTCTTT. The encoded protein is CASSENNVLSEAFF.

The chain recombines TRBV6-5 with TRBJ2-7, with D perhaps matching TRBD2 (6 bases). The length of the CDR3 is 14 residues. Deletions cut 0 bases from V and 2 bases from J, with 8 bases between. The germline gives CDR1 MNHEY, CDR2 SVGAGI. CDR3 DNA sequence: TGTGCCAGCAGTTACTCGTGGACTACCTACGAGCAGTACTTC. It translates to CASSYSWTTYEQYF.

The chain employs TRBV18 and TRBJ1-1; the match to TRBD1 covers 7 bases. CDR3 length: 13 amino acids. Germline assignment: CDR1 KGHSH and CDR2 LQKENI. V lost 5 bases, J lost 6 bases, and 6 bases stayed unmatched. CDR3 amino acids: CASSSTGTPEAFF. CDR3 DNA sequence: TGTGCCAGCTCATCGACAGGGACGCCTGAAGCTTTCTTT.

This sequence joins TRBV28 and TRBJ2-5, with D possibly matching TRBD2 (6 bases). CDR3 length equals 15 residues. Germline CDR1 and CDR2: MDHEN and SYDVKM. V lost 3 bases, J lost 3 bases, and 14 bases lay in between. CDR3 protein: CASSFQGGWEETQYF. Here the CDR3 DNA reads TGTGCCAGCAGTTTTCAGGGAGGATGGGAAGAGACCCAGTACTTC.

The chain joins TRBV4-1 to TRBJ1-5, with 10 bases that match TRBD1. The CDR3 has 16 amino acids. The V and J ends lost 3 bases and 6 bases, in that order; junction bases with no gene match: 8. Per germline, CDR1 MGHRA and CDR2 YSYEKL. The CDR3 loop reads CASSHGQGGRTQPQHF. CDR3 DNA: TGCGCCAGCAGCCACGGACAGGGGGGGCGGACTCAGCCCCAGCATTTT.

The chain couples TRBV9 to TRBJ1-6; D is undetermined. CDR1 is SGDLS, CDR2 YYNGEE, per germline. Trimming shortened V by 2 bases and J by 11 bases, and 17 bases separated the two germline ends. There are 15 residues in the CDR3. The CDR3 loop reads CASSVSSTEGAPLHF. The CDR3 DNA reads TGTGCCAGCAGCGTCAGTTCTACCGAGGGTGCACCCCTCCACTTT.

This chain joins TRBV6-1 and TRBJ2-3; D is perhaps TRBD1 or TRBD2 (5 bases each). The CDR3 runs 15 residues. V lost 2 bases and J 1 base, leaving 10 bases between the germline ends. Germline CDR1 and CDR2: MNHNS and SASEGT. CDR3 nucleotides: TGTGCCAGCAGTGAATTCTTGGGGGGCACAGATACGCAGTATTTT. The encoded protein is CASSEFLGGTDTQYF.

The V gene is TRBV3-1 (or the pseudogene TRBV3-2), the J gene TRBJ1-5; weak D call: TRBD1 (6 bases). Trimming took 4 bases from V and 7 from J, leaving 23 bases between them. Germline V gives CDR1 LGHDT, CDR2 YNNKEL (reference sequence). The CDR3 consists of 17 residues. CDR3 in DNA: TGTGCCAGCAGCCCCTTGCGACCAGGGGAGAAGGGCCAGCCCCAGCATTTT. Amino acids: CASSPLRPGEKGQPQHF.

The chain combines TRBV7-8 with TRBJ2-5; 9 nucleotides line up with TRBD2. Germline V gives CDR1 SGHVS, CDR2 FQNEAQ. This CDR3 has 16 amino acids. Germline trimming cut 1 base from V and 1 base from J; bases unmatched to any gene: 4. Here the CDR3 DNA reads TGTGCCAGCAGCTTAGTTATAGCGGGGGTCCAAGAGACCCAGTACTTC. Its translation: CASSLVIAGVQETQYF.

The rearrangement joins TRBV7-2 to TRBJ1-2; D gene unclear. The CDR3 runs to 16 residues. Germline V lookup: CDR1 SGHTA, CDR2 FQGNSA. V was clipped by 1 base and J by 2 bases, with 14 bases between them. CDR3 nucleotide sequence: TGTGCCAGCAGCTTAGGGACCGTGAATCAGAACTATGGCTACACCTTC. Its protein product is CASSLGTVNQNYGYTF.

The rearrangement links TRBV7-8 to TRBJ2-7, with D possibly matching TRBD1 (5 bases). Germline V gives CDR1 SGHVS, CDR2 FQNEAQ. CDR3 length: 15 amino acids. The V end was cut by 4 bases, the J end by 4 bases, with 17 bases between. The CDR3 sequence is CASSSTRTNLYEQYF. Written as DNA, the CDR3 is TGTGCCAGCAGCTCAACCCGGACAAATCTATACGAGCAGTACTTC.

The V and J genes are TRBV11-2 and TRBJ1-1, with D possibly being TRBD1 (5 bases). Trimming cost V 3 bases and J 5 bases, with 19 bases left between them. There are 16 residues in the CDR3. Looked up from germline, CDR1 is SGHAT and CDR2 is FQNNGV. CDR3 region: CASSFPETGDRTEAFF. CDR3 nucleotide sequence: TGTGCCAGCAGCTTCCCTGAAACGGGGGACCGGACTGAAGCTTTCTTT.

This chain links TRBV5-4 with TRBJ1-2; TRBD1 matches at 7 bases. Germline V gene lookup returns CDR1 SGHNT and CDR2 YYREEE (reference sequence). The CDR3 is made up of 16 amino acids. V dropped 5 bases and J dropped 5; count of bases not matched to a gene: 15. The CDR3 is CASSSQGRGRWYGYTF. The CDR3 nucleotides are TGTGCCAGCAGTTCTCAGGGGAGGGGGCGATGGTATGGCTACACCTTC.

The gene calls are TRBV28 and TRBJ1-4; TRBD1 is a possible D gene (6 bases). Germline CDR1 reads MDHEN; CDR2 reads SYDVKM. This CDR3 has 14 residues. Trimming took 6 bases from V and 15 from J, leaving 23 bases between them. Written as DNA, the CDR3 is TGTGCCAGCAGACCCGGGGGCTCACGGGGGCGGGTGTTTTTT. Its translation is CASRPGGSRGRVFF. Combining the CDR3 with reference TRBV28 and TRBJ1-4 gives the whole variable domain DVKVTQSSRYLVKRTGEKVFLECVQDMDHENMFWYRQDPGLGLRLIYFSYDVKMKEKGDIPEGYSVSREKKERFSLILESASTNQTSMYLCASRPGGSRGRVFFGSGTQLSVL.

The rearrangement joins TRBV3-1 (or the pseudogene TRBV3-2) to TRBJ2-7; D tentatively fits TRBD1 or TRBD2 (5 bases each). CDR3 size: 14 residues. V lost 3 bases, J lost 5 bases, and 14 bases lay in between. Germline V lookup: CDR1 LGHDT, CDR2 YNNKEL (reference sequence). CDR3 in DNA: TGTGCCAGCAGCCACCGGGACCACTACAACGAGCAGTACTTC. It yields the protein CASSHRDHYNEQYF.

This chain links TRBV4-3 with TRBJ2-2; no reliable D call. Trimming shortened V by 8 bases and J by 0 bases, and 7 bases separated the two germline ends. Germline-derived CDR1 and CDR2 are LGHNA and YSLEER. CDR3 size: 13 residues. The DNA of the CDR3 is TGCGCCAGCGGTACCTCGAACACCGGGGAGCTGTTTTTT. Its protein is CASGTSNTGELFF.

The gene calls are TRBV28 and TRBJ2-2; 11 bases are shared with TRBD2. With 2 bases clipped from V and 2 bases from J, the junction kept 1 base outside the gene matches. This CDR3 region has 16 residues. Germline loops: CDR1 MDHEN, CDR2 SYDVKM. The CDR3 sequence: CASSLGTSGNTGELFF. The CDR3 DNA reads TGTGCCAGCAGTTTAGGGACTAGCGGAAACACCGGGGAGCTGTTTTTT. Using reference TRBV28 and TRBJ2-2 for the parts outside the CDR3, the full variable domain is DVKVTQSSRYLVKRTGEKVFLECVQDMDHENMFWYRQDPGLGLRLIYFSYDVKMKEKGDIPEGYSVSREKKERFSLILESASTNQTSMYLCASSLGTSGNTGELFFGEGSRLTVL.